Shown below are 2 T cell receptor beta chains from a single sample sequenced in a study of shared T cell receptors in the human thymus. Measured with immunoSEQ multiplex PCR; TCRdb has only the in-frame clones, and not every one. The repertoire holds approximately 660,000 clones, around 87% seen once, with 0.0095% to 0.011% in the top ten. The data also belong to a second study, concerning human thymus T cells.

Sample: thymocytes. The receptors derive from a boy less than two years old with a congenital heart defect.

The V call is TRBV5-8, the J call TRBJ2-7, with 7 positions matching TRBD2. The CDR3 length is 17 residues. V lost 4 bases, J lost 1 base, and 14 bases stayed unmatched. Per the germline V gene, CDR1 is SGHTS and CDR2 is YDEGEE. CDR3 sequence: CASSPGRDSGPSYEQYF. CDR3 coding DNA: TGTGCCAGCAGCCCGGGGCGGGATAGCGGGCCATCCTACGAGCAGTACTTC.

V is TRBV7-2 and J is TRBJ2-1, with TRBD2 matching over 13 bases. The CDR3 consists of 17 residues. V lost 5 bases to trimming and J lost 7 bases; unmatched junction nucleotides: 11. Germline lookup yields CDR1 SGHTA and CDR2 FQGNSA. This chain's CDR3 is CASSISGTSGVENEQFF. In DNA form, the CDR3 reads TGTGCCAGCAGCATATCCGGGACTAGCGGGGTTGAAAATGAGCAGTTCTTC.